The present T cell receptor beta chain was sequenced within a study of identical twins. The CDR3 runs 16 residues. Trimming at V came to 0 bases and at J to 7 bases, leaving 7 bases not matched to a gene. The germline V gene encodes CDR1 MGHRA and CDR2 YSYEKL. Details on this clonotype: As yet, its antigen is unknown.

Donors uniformly comprised healthy Caucasians. TCRdb passed the 5' RACE reads through MiXCR, listing each CDR3 protein once. The table records about 530,000 distinct CDR3 sequences, approximately 20% of them present only once. Whole-study results and caveats: Partly confounded zero-insertion analyses could result from invariant MAIT and iNKT cells. Cord blood beta clonotypes present at high abundance carried fewer insertions; no such pattern appeared in memory repertoires.

These same data were also listed under a study on yellow fever vaccine responses in identical twins.

J is TRBJ2-3 and V is TRBV4-1; TRBD1 matches 10 bases. What was sequenced was CD4+ T cells sorted from blood. This clonotype originated in a woman between 18 and 29 years old in good health. DNA of the CDR3: TGCGCCAGCAGCCAAGAGTGGGGGACAGGGGCGCATACGCAGTATTTT. Encoded protein: CASSQEWGTGAHTQYF.